This T cell receptor beta chain is drawn from a study of shared T cell receptors in the human thymus. The data were produced by immunoSEQ multiplex PCR, yet TCRdb's version contains in-frame clones alone and is incomplete. The sample lists 700,000 or so clones, 70% to 90% occurring once. Germline-derived CDR1 and CDR2 are SGHDT and YYEEEE. The CDR3 is 14 amino acids. V gave up 0 bases and J gave up 16 bases, with 17 bases separating them. This clone has a single count. The same specimen was also included in a second study, on human thymus T cells. From that study: Serving as donors were healthy Finnish infants, each of whom was having open corrective surgery for congenital heart defects. Thymus pieces cut out during corrective heart surgery were the tissue that was used. Thymic as well as blood repertoires seemed to favor certain V and J genes unevenly. Overlap was high between thymic repertoires from unrelated individuals, as reported in related research.

The sequence was collected from a girl under two years old with a congenital heart defect. V is TRBV5-6 and J is TRBJ1-6, with unresolved D. The material sequenced was thymocytes. The CDR3 DNA is TGTGCCAGCAGCTTGGATGGCGGGGAGGTTTTGCTCCACTTT. This codes for CASSLDGGEVLLHF.